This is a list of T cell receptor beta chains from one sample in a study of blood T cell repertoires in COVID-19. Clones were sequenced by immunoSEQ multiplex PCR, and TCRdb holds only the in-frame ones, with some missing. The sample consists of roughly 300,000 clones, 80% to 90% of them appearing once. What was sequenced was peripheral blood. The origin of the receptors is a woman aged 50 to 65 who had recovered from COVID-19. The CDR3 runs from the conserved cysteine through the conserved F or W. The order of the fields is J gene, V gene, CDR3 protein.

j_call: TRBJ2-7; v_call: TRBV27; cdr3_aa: CASSLIGGSTYEQYF
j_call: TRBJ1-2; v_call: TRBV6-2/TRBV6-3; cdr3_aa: CASSYGGRYGYTF
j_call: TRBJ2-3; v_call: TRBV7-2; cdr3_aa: CASSPQGYTDTQYF
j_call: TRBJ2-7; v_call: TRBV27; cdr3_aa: CASSHPGGGRYEQYF
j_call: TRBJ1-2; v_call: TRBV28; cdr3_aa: CASSSPGQGVNYGYTF
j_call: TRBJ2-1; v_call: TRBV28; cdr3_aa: CASRSLVVSHEQFF
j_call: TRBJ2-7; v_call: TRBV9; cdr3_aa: CASSASGGTGYYEQYF
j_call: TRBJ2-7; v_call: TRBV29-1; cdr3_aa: CSVEGGYEQYF
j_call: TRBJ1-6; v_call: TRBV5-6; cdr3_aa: CASSSGQLRHSPLHF
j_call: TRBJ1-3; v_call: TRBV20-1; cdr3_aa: CSASGGPVDTIYF
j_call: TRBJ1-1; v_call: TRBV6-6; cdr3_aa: CASSYLDREAFF
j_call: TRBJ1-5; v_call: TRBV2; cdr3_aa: CASSERQGGRQPQHF
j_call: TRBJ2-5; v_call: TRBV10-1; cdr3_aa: CASSESLPTHRDIDQETQYF
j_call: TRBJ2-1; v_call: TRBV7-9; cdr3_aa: CASSSPLAGGLGEQFF
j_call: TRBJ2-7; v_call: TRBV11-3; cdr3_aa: CASSLDRNRHNGYEQYF
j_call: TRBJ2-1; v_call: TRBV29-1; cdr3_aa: CSVTLAGVSYNEQFF
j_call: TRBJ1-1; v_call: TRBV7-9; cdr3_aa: CASSPQTGLDTEAFF
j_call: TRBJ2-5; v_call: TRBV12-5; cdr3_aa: CASGFVTGVKETQYF
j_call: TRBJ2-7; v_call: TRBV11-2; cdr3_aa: CASSPATGRRVSYEQYF
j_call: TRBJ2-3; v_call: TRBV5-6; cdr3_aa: CASSVTGTYDTQYF
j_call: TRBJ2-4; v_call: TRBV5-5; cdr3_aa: CASSPTLRDIQYF
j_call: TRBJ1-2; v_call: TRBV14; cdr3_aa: CASSLMRGGGYTF
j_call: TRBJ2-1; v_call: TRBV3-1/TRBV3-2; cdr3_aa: CASSPRQQGNNEQFF
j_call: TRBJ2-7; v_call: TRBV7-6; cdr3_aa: CASSRNSGTYEQYF
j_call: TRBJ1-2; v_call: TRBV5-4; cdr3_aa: CASSPTLQGPYGYTF
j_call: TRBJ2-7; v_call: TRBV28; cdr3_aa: CASSLERGWGEQYF
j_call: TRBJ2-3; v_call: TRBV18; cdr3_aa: CASSPVSSGTDTQYF
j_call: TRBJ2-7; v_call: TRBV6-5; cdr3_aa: CASSSHRGPYEQYF
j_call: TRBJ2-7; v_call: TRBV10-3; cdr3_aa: CAISEEGYEQYF
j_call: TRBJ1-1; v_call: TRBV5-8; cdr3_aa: CASSWGQGEAFF
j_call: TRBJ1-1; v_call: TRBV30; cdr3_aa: CAWSVGRGSEAFF
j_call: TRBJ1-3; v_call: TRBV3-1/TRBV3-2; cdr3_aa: CASSQELGRSGNTIYF
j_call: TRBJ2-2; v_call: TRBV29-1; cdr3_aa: CSVGIAGVPGELFF
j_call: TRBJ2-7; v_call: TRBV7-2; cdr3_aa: CASSLGASATYEQYF
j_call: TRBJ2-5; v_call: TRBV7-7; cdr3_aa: CASSSDRGETQYF
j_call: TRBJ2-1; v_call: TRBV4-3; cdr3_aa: CASRSTSGEQFF
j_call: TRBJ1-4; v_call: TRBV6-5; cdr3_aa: CASNPARGHEKLFF
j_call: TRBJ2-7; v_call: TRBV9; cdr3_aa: CASSVAGGGSSHEQYF
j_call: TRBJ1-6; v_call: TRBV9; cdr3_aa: CASSVGSGRYNSPLHF
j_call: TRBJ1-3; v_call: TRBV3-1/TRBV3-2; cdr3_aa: CASSQAGDGRNTIYF
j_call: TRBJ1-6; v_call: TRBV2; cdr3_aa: CASSESMVSGVRIGNSPLHF
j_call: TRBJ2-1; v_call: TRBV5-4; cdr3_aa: CASSLGASGVSYNEQFF
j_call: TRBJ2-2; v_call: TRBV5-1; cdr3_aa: CASSLGHSTGELFF
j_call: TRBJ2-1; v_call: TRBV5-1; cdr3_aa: CASSIRRQGWGNEQFF
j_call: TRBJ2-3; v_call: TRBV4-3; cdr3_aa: CASSQTGATDTQYF
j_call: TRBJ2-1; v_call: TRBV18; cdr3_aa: CASSPGGEVHNEQFF
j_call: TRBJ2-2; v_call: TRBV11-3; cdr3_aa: CASSSQYTGELFF
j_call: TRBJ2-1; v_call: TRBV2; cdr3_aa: CASSVGGGASNEQFF
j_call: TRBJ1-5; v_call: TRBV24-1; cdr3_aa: CATGTVDNQPQHF
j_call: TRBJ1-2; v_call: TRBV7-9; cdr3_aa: CASSPQANYGYTF
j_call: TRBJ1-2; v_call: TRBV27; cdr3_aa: CASSEDRVGYTF
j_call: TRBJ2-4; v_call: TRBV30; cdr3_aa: CAWSVLSGIGF
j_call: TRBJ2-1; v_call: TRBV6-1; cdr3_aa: CASSEFGSGTNYNEQFF
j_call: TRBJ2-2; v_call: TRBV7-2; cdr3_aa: CASSPEGLDTGELFF
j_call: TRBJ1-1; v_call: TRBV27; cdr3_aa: CASSSLAGWEAFF
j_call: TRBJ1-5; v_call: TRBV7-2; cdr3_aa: CASSTRTGAGQPQHF
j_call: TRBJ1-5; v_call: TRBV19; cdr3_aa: CASSSRHLSNQPQHF
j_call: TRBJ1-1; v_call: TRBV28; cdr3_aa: CASKLQGSTEAFF